These T cell receptor beta chains were read from a single sample in a study of T cell responses to AZD1222 COVID-19 vaccine. The method was immunoSEQ multiplex PCR; TCRdb's version includes in-frame clones alone and lacks a portion of them. The sample lists over 150,000 clones, about nine tenths occurring once. Specimen: peripheral blood, collected on day 0 of AZD1222 vaccination. These receptor sequences come from an adult in good health. Each CDR3 is given with its conserved first and last residue. D genes are given only for firm matches.

d_call j_call v_call cdr3_aa cdr3_nt
NA TRBJ2-3 TRBV19 CASSIGRSRTDTQYF TGTGCCAGTAGTATAGGTCGGAGCCGCACAGATACGCAGTATTTT
TRBD2 TRBJ2-1 TRBV27 CASSSPRGRPHNEQFF TGTGCCAGCAGTTCCCCGCGCGGGAGGCCCCACAATGAGCAGTTCTTC
NA TRBJ1-2 TRBV28 CASIPGRPAHGYTF TGTGCCAGCATTCCCGGGCGGCCCGCACATGGCTACACCTTC
NA TRBJ1-5 TRBV10-3 CATLGQADQPQHF TGTGCCACCCTGGGGCAGGCCGATCAGCCCCAGCATTTT
NA TRBJ2-7 TRBV2 CASSVLGGSGSGEQYF TGTGCCAGCAGTGTATTGGGGGGCTCAGGTTCGGGCGAGCAGTACTTC
TRBD1 TRBJ1-6 TRBV7-6 CASSLTGRGSPLHF TGTGCCAGCAGCTTGACAGGGAGAGGCTCACCCCTCCACTTT
NA TRBJ1-2 TRBV3-1/TRBV3-2 CASSPNGGYGYTF TGTGCCAGCAGCCCCAATGGGGGCTATGGCTACACCTTC
NA TRBJ1-6 TRBV7-6 CASSLATAYNSPLHF TGTGCCAGCAGCTTAGCGACAGCTTATAATTCACCCCTCCACTTT
NA TRBJ2-2 TRBV30 CAWIFGQGDTGELFF TGTGCCTGGATCTTTGGGCAGGGAGACACCGGGGAGCTGTTTTTT
TRBD2 TRBJ2-7 TRBV28 CASRIGTGGLTYEQYF TGTGCCAGCCGCATCGGAACGGGAGGCCTCACCTACGAGCAGTACTTC